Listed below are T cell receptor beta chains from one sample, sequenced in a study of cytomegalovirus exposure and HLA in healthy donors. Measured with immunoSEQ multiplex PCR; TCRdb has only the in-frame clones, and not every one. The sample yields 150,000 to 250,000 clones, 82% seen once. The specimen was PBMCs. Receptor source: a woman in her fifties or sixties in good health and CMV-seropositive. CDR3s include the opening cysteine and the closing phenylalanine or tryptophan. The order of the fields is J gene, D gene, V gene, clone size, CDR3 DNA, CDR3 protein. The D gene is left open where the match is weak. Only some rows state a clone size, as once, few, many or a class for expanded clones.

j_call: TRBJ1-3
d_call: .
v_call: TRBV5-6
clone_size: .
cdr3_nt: TGTGCCAGCAGCTTGGACAGTATACCGTCTGGAAACACCATATATTTT
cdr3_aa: CASSLDSIPSGNTIYF

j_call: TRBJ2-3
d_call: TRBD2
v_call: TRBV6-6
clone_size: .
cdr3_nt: TGTGCCAGCGGACTAGCGGGGGGAGATACGCAGTATTTT
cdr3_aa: CASGLAGGDTQYF

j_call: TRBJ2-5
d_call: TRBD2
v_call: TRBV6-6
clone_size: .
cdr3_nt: TGTGCCAGCAGTGGGACTACCCAAGAGACCCAGTACTTC
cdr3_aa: CASSGTTQETQYF

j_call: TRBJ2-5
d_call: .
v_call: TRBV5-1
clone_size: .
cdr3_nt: TGCGCCAGCAGAAGAACAGGTCAAGAGACCCAGTACTTC
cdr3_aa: CASRRTGQETQYF

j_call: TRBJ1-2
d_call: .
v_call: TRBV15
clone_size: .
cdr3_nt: TGTGCCACCAGCAGAGACTGGCGGGACTACACCTTC
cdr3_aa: CATSRDWRDYTF

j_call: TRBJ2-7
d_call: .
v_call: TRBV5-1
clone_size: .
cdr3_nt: TGCGCCAGCAGCTTGGCACAGGGTCCCTACGAGCAGTACTTC
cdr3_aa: CASSLAQGPYEQYF

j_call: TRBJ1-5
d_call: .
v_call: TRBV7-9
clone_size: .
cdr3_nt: TGTGCCAGCAGGGGTTCAGGGAGCAATCAGCCCCAGCATTTT
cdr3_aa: CASRGSGSNQPQHF

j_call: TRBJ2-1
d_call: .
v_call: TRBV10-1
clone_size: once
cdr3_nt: TGCGCCAGCTGCGCACCGGGACTGGTATACAATGAGCAGTTCTTC
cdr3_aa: CASCAPGLVYNEQFF

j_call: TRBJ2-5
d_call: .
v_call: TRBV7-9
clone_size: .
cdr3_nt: TGTGCCAGCAGCTTACGTCCCGACCAGGGGACCCAGTACTTC
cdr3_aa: CASSLRPDQGTQYF

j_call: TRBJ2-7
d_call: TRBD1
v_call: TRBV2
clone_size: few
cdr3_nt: TGTGCCAGCAGTGGGACAGGGAACGAGCAGTACTTC
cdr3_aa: CASSGTGNEQYF

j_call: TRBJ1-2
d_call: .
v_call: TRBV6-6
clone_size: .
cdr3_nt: TGTGCCAGCAGTTACGCAACAGGAGCCAATAACTATGGCTACACCTTC
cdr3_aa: CASSYATGANNYGYTF

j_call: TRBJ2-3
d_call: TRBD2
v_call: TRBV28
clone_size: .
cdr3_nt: TGTGCCACCCAGAGCGGGGGGGCGAGCACAGATACGCAGTATTTT
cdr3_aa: CATQSGGASTDTQYF

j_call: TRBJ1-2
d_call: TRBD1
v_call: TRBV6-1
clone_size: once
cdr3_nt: TGTGCCACCGGCGGGGACAGCGGCTATGGCTACACCTTC
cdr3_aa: CATGGDSGYGYTF

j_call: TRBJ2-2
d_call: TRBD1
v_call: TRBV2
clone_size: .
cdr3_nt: TGTGCCAGCAGTGAAGTGGGGACAGCGAACACCGGGGAGCTGTTTTTT
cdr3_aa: CASSEVGTANTGELFF

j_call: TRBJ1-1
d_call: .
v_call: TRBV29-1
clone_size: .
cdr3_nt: TGCAGCGTTGAACTGCGGAGTGGCACTGAAGCTTTCTTT
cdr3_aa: CSVELRSGTEAFF

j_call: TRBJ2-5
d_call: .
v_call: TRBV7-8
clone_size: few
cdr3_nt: TGTGCCAGCAGCTTATCGGGGTCTACATACATGCAAGAGACCCAGTACTTC
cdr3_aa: CASSLSGSTYMQETQYF

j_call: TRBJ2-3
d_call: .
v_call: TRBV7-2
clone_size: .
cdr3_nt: TGTGCCAGCAGCCTGGACCCCCTCACGAGGGTGCAGTATTTT
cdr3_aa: CASSLDPLTRVQYF

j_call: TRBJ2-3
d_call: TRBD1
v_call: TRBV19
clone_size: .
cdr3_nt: TGTGCCAGTAGTCCCCAAGGAGTCGGGACAGTCCCCGATACGCAGTATTTT
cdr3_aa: CASSPQGVGTVPDTQYF

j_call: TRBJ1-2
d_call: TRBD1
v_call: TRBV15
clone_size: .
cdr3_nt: TGTGCCACGACGACAGGACAGGGGGCGGGTGGCTACACCTTC
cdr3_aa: CATTTGQGAGGYTF

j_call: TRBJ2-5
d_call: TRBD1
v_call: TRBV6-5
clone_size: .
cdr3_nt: TGTGCCATCTCTGAGGGACAGGGTCAAGAGACCCAGTACTTC
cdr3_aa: CAISEGQGQETQYF

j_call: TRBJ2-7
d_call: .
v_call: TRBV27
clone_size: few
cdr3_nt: TGTGCCAGCAGTTTACCCTCGACACAGGGCGCGGACGAGCAGTACTTC
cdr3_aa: CASSLPSTQGADEQYF

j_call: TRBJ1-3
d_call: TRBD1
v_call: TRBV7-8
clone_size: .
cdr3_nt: TGTGCCAGCAGCTTACGCGGACAGGCTGTCTCTGGAAACACCATATATTTT
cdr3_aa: CASSLRGQAVSGNTIYF

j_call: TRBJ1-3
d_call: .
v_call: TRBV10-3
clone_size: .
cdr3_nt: TGTGCCCTCAGGCCCGGGGCTGGAAACACCATATATTTT
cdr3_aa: CALRPGAGNTIYF

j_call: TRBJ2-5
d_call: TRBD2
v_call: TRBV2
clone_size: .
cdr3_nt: TGTGCCACTCGACTAGCGGGAGTCCAAGAGACCCAGTACTTC
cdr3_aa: CATRLAGVQETQYF

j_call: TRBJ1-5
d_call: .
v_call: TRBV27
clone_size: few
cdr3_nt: TGTGCCAGCAGTTTAGGCAGGGACATAAATCAGCCCCAGCATTTT
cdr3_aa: CASSLGRDINQPQHF

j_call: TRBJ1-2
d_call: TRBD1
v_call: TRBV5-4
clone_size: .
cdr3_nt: TGTGCCAGCAGGCGTCCGGGACAGGGTTTAGGCTACACCTTC
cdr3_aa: CASRRPGQGLGYTF

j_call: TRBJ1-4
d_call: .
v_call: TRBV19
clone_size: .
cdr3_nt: TGTGCCACTTCACTCGAGGGCCCTCCAACTAATGAAAAACTGTTTTTT
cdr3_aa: CATSLEGPPTNEKLFF

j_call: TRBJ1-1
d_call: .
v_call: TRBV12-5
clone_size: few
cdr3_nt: TGTGCTAGTGGGACAATGAACACTGAAGCTTTCTTT
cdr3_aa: CASGTMNTEAFF

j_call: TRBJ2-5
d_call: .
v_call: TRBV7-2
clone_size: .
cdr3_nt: TGTGCCAGCAGCTTAGCTAGCGCAGAGACCCAGTACTTC
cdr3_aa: CASSLASAETQYF

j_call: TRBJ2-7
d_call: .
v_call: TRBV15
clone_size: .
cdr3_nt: TGTGCCACCACCTCAGCGGCTGGACTATTGTACCACGAGCAGTACTTC
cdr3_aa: CATTSAAGLLYHEQYF

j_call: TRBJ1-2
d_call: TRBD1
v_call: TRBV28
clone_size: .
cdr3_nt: TGTGCCAGCATCCCGACAGGGATTGGCTATGGCTACACCTTC
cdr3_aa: CASIPTGIGYGYTF

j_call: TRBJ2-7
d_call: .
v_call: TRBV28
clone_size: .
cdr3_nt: TGTGCCAGCGAGACAAGCACCTACGAGCAGTACTTC
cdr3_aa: CASETSTYEQYF

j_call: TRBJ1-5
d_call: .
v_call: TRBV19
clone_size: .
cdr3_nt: TGTGCCAGTAGTATCCCAGGGGAAGTATTTACTGGTCAGCCCCAGCATTTT
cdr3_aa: CASSIPGEVFTGQPQHF

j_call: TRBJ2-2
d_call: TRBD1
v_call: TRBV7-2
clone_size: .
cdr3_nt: TGTGCCAGCAGCTCCTGGACAGGGGGAACCGGGGAGCTGTTTTTT
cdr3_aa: CASSSWTGGTGELFF

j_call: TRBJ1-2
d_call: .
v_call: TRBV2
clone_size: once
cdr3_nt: TGTGCCAGCAGTTACAGGGAGAGTAGTGGCTACACCTTC
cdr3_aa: CASSYRESSGYTF

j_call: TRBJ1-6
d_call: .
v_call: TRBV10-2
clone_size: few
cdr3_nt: TGCGCCAGCACCCCTAGAAAGGCAACGAGACAGAAAAATTCACCCCTCCACTTT
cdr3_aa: CASTPRKATRQKNSPLHF

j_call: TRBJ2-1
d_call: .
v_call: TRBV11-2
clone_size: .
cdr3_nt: TGTGCCAGCAGCTCTAGGACAGACAATGAGCAGTTCTTC
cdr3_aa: CASSSRTDNEQFF

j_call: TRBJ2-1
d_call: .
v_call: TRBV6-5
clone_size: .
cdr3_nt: TGTGCCAGCAGCAACGACAGCTACAATGGGCAGTTCTTC
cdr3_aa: CASSNDSYNGQFF

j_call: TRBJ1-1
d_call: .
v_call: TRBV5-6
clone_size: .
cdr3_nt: TGTGCCAGCAGCTTTAGTCGGCAGGGCCGGACTGAAGCTTTCTTT
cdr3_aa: CASSFSRQGRTEAFF

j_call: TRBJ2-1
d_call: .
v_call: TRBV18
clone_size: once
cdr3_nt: TGTGCCAGCTCACCCCGGGGCCTCTCCGGGGGGCAGTTCTTC
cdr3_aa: CASSPRGLSGGQFF

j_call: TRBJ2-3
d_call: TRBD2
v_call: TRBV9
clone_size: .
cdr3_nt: TGTGCCAGCAGCTCAGCGGGGCTTAGCGGGGGCCCAGATACGCAGTATTTT
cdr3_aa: CASSSAGLSGGPDTQYF

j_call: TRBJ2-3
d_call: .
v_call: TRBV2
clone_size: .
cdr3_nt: TGTGCCAGCAGTGAATCCCCCTTGACGGGGGATGGGGAGTATTTT
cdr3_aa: CASSESPLTGDGEYF

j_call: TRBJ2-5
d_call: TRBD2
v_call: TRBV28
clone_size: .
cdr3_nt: TGTGCCAGCCCCCCTTCTAGCGGGGATTACCAAGAGACCCAGTACTTC
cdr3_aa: CASPPSSGDYQETQYF

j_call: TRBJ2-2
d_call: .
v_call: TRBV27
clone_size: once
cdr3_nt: TGTGCCAGCACCAAAGGGGAAGGGTATGGCGGGGAGCTGTTTTTT
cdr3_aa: CASTKGEGYGGELFF

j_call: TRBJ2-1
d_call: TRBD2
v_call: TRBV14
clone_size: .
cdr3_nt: TGTGCCAGCAGCCAAGAGGGCCAGCGGGAGGGCCTGAACAATGAGCAGTTCTTC
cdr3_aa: CASSQEGQREGLNNEQFF

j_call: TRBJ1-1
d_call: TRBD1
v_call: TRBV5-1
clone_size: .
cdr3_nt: TGCGCCAGCAGCCACGGACAGGGAGGAACTGAAGCTTTCTTT
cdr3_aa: CASSHGQGGTEAFF

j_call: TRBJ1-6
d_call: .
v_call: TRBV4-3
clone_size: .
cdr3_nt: TGCGCCAGCAGCCAAGGTAGCGATTCACCCCTCCACTTT
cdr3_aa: CASSQGSDSPLHF

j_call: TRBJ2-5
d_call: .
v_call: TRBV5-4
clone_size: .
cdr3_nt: TGTGCCAGCAGGAGGACACCCAGTGGGAGGCCCCAAGAGACCCAGTACTTC
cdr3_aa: CASRRTPSGRPQETQYF